This TCR beta chain was obtained from a study of CD8+ T cells in alopecia areata. The V end was cut by 2 bases, the J end by 12 bases, with 8 bases between. The CDR3 is made up of 11 amino acids. Germline values: CDR1 MNHEY, CDR2 SVGAGI. Isolation of CD4+ and CD8+ T cells from PBMCs was achieved by sorting. Reverse transcribed after extraction, RNA yielded cDNA as the sequencing template. Assay: immunoSEQ multiplex PCR; the TCRdb copy retains only in-frame clones and omits some. The table shows about 200,000 clones, with roughly 57% occurring only once. The receptor comes from a human donor with alopecia areata. V and J are TRBV6-5 and TRBJ2-1; D is ambiguous. The material was CD4+ T cells sorted from blood, obtained at week 0. The CDR3 protein is CASSYGYGQFF. The DNA for the CDR3 is TGTGCCAGCAGTTACGGGTATGGGCAGTTCTTC.